This T cell receptor (beta chain) was documented in a study of T cells in Graves' hyperthyroidism and ophthalmopathy. General study results and limits: Most expanded thyroid clonotypes above 0.001 also appeared in blood. It was a median approximately six months before onset that the model predicted ophthalmopathy.

This clonotype came up many times. Its antigen is unknown. Per the germline V gene, CDR1 is GTSNPN and CDR2 is SVGIG (reference sequence). This CDR3 spans 14 amino acids. V dropped 2 bases and J dropped 1 base, with 11 bases sitting between them. The authors deemed Graves' hyperthyroidism stable absent ophthalmopathy progression within 18 months. RNA transcripts provided the source from which TCR beta CDR3 regions were amplified. TCR CDR3 regions were first amplified by RT-PCR with HTBI primers. TCRdb re-derived calls from the multiplex PCR reads in MiXCR, one entry per CDR3 protein. The table shows approximately 49,000 distinct CDR3 sequences, with 45% to 65% occurring only once.

The source material was peripheral blood or thyroid tissue (not recorded which). This receptor was identified in a man younger than 35 with Graves' hyperthyroidism. The genes are TRBV30 and TRBJ1-1; D is unclear. In nucleotides, the CDR3 is TGTGCCTGGAGTTTTCCAGAGAAGAACACTGAAGCTTTCTTT. Amino acid sequence: CAWSFPEKNTEAFF. Full variable domain (outside the CDR3, taken from reference TRBV30 and TRBJ1-1): SQTIHQWPATLVQPVGSPLSLECTVEGTSNPNLYWYRQAAGRGLQLLFYSVGIGQISSEVPQNLSASRPQDRQFILSSKKLLLSDSGFYLCAWSFPEKNTEAFFGQGTRLTVV.